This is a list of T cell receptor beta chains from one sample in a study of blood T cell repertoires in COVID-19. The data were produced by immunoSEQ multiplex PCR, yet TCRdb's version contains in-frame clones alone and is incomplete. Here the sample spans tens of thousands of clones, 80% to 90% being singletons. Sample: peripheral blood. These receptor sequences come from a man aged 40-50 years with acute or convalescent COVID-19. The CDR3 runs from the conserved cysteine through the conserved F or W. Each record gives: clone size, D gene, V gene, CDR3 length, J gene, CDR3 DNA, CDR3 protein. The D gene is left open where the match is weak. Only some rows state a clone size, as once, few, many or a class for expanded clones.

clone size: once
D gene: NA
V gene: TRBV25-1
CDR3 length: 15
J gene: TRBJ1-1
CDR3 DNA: TGTGCCAGCAGTGCCGGTACAGGGCGAAAGACTGAAGCTTTCTTT
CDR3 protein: CASSAGTGRKTEAFF

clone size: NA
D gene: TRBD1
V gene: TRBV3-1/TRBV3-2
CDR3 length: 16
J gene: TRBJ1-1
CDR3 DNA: TGTGCCAGCAGCCCCTGGCCAGGGGGACTCAACACTGAAGCTTTCTTT
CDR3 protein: CASSPWPGGLNTEAFF

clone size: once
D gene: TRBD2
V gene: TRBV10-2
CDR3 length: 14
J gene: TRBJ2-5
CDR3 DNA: TGCGCCAGCTTAGAATCGCGGGAGTGGGAGACCCAGTACTTC
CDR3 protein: CASLESREWETQYF

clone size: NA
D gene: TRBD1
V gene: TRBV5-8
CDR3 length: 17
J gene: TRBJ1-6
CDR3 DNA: TGTGCCAGCAGCTTGAGCACAGGGACAGGGGTTTATTCACCCCTCCACTTT
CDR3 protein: CASSLSTGTGVYSPLHF

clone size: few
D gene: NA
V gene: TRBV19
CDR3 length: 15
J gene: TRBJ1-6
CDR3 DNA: TGTGCCAGTAGTATAAAGCGGCAGGGGAATTCACCCCTCCACTTT
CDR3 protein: CASSIKRQGNSPLHF

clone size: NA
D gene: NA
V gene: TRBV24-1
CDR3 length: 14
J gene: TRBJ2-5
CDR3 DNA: TGTGCCACCAGTGATCCGACACCCCAAGAGACCCAGTACTTC
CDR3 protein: CATSDPTPQETQYF

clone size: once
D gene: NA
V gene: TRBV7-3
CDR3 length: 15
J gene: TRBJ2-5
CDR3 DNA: TGTGCCAGCAGCCCTGTGGGGGGGCAAGTTGAGACCCAGTACTTC
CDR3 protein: CASSPVGGQVETQYF

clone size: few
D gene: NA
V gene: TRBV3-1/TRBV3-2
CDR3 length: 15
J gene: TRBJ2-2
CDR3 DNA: TGTGCCAGCAGCCAAGGGGGGGCGAACACCGGGGAGCTGTTTTTT
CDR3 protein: CASSQGGANTGELFF

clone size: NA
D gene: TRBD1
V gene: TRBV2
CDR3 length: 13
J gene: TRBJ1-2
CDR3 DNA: TGTGCCACCAGGGACAGCCTACGAATTGGCTACACCTTC
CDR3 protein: CATRDSLRIGYTF

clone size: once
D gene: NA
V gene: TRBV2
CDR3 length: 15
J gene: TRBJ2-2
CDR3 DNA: TGTGCCAGCATAAGGGGGATAGGGTCCATGGGGGAGCTGTTTTTT
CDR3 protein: CASIRGIGSMGELFF

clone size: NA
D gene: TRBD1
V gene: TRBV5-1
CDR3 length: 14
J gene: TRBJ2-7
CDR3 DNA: TGCGCCAGCAGCTTGGGGGACAGTTACTACGAGCAGTACTTC
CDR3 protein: CASSLGDSYYEQYF

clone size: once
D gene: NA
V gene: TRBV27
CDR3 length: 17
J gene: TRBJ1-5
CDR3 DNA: TGTGCCAGCAGGCCCGGGACATTCGTTTATAGCAATCAGCCCCAGCATTTT
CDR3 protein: CASRPGTFVYSNQPQHF

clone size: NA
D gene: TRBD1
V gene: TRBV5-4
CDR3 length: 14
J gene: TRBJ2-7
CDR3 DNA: TGTGCCAGCAGCAGGACAGGGGCAATCTACGAGCAGTACTTC
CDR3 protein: CASSRTGAIYEQYF

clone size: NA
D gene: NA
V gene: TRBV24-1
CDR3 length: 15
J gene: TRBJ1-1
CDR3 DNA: TGTGCCACCAGTGACCCTCAAGGTCGGGGCACTGAAGCTTTCTTT
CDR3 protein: CATSDPQGRGTEAFF

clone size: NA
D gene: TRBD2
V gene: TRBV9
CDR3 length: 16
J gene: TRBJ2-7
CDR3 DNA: TGTGCCAGCAGCGTAGAGGGTAGCGGGGGGAGGTACGAGCAGTACTTC
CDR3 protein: CASSVEGSGGRYEQYF